This entry features one T cell receptor (beta chain) sequence. The table lists this clone with a count of one. Its cognate antigen has yet to be identified. The sample holds no much larger clone one base away, and base qualities are not on file. Per the germline V gene (reference sequence), MNHNY is the CDR1 and SVGAGI is the CDR2. Including cysteine and phenylalanine, the CDR3 has 13 amino acids. Only the CDR3 DNA stays, 39 bases, in frame from base 1. Cut back by 0 bases and 7 bases, the V and J ends lie 9 bases apart. These data come from a study of T cell responses to AZD1222 COVID-19 vaccine listed by TCRdb under 2021. As for the study more broadly: AZD1222 recipients given second doses at about 4 weeks or at about 12 weeks were pooled, since spike-specific TCR depth and breadth were not found to differ between the two schedules. TCR sequencing covered 233 trial participants: approximately 200 given two doses of AZD1222 and approximately 25 given two doses of MenACWY control vaccine. Trial participants were enrolled into age subgroups of 18-55, 56-69 and 70-plus years, which contained 148, 28 and 57 TCR-sequenced participants, respectively. Paper-wide results and their limitations: Conclusions about previously exposed vaccinees are limited because only five to seven AZD1222 recipients were SARS-CoV-2 seropositive at baseline. Epitopes outside the regions mutated in the B.1.351 and B.1.1.7 variants were reportedly recognized by nearly half of the unique spike-specific TCRs. Participants were mostly white British, with more females than males. The authors suggested clonal diversity may have been underestimated. In the small 56-69-year group, the increase in depth fell short of significance, most likely because of low power. Spike-specific TCR breadth and depth rose significantly after two AZD1222 doses compared with day 0 and with MenACWY recipients. Because no day 14 peak-response samples were available, repertoires were characterized only after the peak T cell response. The vaccine-associated CD4 TCRs covered the entire spike protein, and the dominant responses fell in regions 160-218 and 743-854.

The meaning of the sample's time point label: baseline before first vaccination. Samples from vaccinated people were obtained from the UK trials COV001 and COV002, which included a single-blind randomized controlled phase 2/3 trial of AZD1222 (ChAdOx1 nCoV-19) in healthy adults. For TCRbeta chain sequencing, PBMC samples from trial participants were taken at day 0 and at day 28 after the second dose. The CDR3 regions of human TCRbeta chains were analyzed by immunosequencing. In the authors' own workflow: TCRs in the repertoires were matched against a reference library of SARS-CoV-2-specific TCRs that had been generated with the MIRA antigen-specificity platform. Breadth was defined as the fraction of unique TCRs that were SARS-CoV-2-associated. Depth was defined as the fraction of total T cells that were SARS-CoV-2-associated. Using the MIRA data, every spike-specific TCR was mapped to the spike region that the TCR reacted to and assigned to either a CD4 or a CD8 class. Log10-transformed breadth and depth values were compared by one-way ANOVA with Sidak's multiple comparisons tests. The table comes from immuneACCESS by way of TCRdb, which keeps in-frame sequences with V and J called. Part of the clones is missing from these tables; in studies checked, under half for an unresolved V gene and the rest for unknown reasons. V, J and clone size were drawn from that table, and D and trimming were deduced from the DNA. Counted in this sample were 120,000 to 150,000 clones; under 95% of them appeared once. The ten largest clonotypes hold approximately 2.1% of the sample.

The TCR sequence derives from an adult in good health. The chain is made from TRBV6-6 and TRBJ1-2; no D gene can be assigned with confidence. Material: peripheral blood, obtained on day 0 of AZD1222 vaccination. The sequence in DNA is TGTGCCAGCAGTTACTCGGGCCCCCCTGGCTACACCTTC. Translation gives CASSYSGPPGYTF.